The 27 T cell receptor beta chains given below trace back to one sample, sequenced in a study of Graves' ophthalmopathy and Graves' hyperthyroidism. Researchers took RNA transcripts and amplified TCR beta CDR3 regions from them. Scientists carried out first-round RT-PCR using HTBI primers and then a second-round multiplex PCR. TCRdb re-derived calls from the multiplex PCR reads in MiXCR, one entry per CDR3 protein. The repertoire includes almost 750,000 distinct CDR3 sequences, 40% of them detected once, and about 40% sits in the top ten. The sequencing input was peripheral blood. These receptors were taken from an adult man with Graves' ophthalmopathy.

This clonotype has at least ten counts. The chain couples TRBV2 to TRBJ2-7; maybe TRBD2 (6 bases). The germline V gene encodes CDR1 SNHLY and CDR2 FYNNEI. CDR3 length: 14 residues. V lost 2 bases and J lost 2, with 10 bases in between. CDR3 bases: TGTGCCAGCAGTGAATACGGGGGAGCCTACGAGCAGTACTTC. It encodes CASSEYGGAYEQYF.

This clonotype has only a few counts. This may be a read error: a much more frequent sequence differs by one nucleotide. The V call is TRBV10-3, the J call TRBJ2-7; 9 nucleotides align to TRBD1. This CDR3 is built from 13 residues. Germline trimming cut 6 bases from V and 3 bases from J; bases unmatched to any gene: 3. CDR1 ENHRY and CDR2 SYGVKD come from the germline V gene. In DNA, the CDR3 is TGTGCCATCAGGGGGACAGGGATCTACGAGCAGTACTTC. It codes for CAIRGTGIYEQYF.

The V call is TRBV10-3, the J call TRBJ1-1; no clear D. V was shortened by 10 bases and J by 4 bases, with 19 bases between the two germline ends. Germline CDR1 and CDR2: ENHRY and SYGVKD. The CDR3 totals 14 residues. In nucleotides, the CDR3 is TGTGCCAGCAGCCCCTCTCAGGTGGGCACTGAAGCTTTCTTT. Amino acids: CASSPSQVGTEAFF.

This clonotype has a count of ten or more. The chain recombines TRBV19 with TRBJ1-1; 7 bases match TRBD1. This CDR3 comprises 15 residues. The germline CDR1 and CDR2 sequences are LNHDA and SQIVND (reference sequence). The trim removed 4 bases at V and 0 bases at J, leaving 5 bases unmatched. This CDR3 is CASSTQGIMNTEAFF. The CDR3 DNA is TGTGCCAGTAGTACACAGGGGATCATGAACACTGAAGCTTTCTTT. Looking up the rest from reference TRBV19 and TRBJ1-1 gives the full variable domain: DGGITQSPKYLFRKEGQNVTLSCEQNLNHDAMYWYRQDPGQGLRLIYYSQIVNDFQKGDIAEGYSVSREKKESFPLTVTSAQKNPTAFYLCASSTQGIMNTEAFFGQGTRLTVV.

A remark on this clonotype: A much larger clone lies a single base off, so this may be a read error. The chain joins TRBV29-1 to TRBJ1-3, with no clear D. The CDR3 contains 14 residues. With 4 bases removed from V and 0 bases from J, the gap between germline ends came to 10 bases. Germline CDR1 is SQVTM and CDR2 is ANQGSEA. CDR3 amino acids: CSVAEGTSGNTIYF. The DNA for the CDR3 is TGCAGCGTTGCCGAGGGTACCTCTGGAAACACCATATATTTT.

This clonotype was observed a handful of times. The rearrangement uses TRBV7-2 and TRBJ1-1; 8 nucleotides line up with TRBD1. The V segment lost 8 bases and the J segment 0 bases; nucleotides outside the gene matches: 11. This CDR3 region has 16 residues. In germline, CDR1 is SGHTA, CDR2 FQGNSA. CDR3 DNA sequence: TGTGCCAGCTCCGGACAGGGAACCTTTATGAACACTGAAGCTTTCTTT. This codes for CASSGQGTFMNTEAFF.

The V and J genes are TRBV5-1 and TRBJ1-2; the D gene is possibly TRBD1 (5 bases). Germline assignment: CDR1 SGHRS and CDR2 YFSETQ. The CDR3 has 14 residues. Trimming took 3 bases from V and 8 from J, leaving 17 bases between them. Written as DNA, the CDR3 is TGCGCCAGCAGCTCGGGGACGCCCGCTGGGGGCTACACCTTC. Translated, it gives CASSSGTPAGGYTF.

The chain joins TRBV25-1 to TRBJ2-2; D is unresolved. This CDR3 has 15 residues. Trimming cost V 8 bases and J 1 base, with 14 bases left between them. The germline V gene has CDR1 MGHDK and CDR2 SYGVNS. The CDR3 sequence is CASSPLRQNTGELFF. CDR3 in DNA: TGTGCCAGCTCACCACTACGCCAGAACACCGGGGAGCTGTTTTTT.

In this sample, this clonotype turned up a few times. DNA of the CDR3: TGTGCCAGCAGCCAAGATACAGGAGATCTGGCCTACGAGCAGTACTTC. This encodes CASSQDTGDLAYEQYF. This chain uses TRBV2 with TRBJ2-5; possibly TRBD1 for D (5 bases). TRBJ2-7 explains the end of the DNA better; the J call may be wrong. CDR3 length: 16 residues. Germline lookup yields CDR1 SNHLY and CDR2 FYNNEI.

This chain links TRBV14 with TRBJ2-5; possibly TRBD2 for D (5 bases). CDR1 is SGHDN, CDR2 FVKESK, per germline. The CDR3 length is 13 residues. V gave up 7 bases and J gave up 4 bases, with 13 bases separating them. CDR3 residues: CASNVGVSETQYF. The CDR3 DNA sequence: TGTGCCAGCAATGTGGGAGTTTCAGAGACCCAGTACTTC.

This clonotype showed up many times. The chain couples TRBV6-5 to TRBJ2-7; no clear D. The CDR3 totals 11 residues. Trimming stripped 11 bases from V and 4 bases from J, with 12 bases between. Germline CDR1 MNHEY, CDR2 SVGAGI. The CDR3 loop is CASVKGYEQYF. In DNA form, the CDR3 reads TGTGCCTCCGTAAAAGGGTACGAGCAGTACTTC.

This clonotype came up many times. The CDR3 region is CASTIGGSQETQYF. The CDR3 coding sequence is TGTGCCAGCACTATCGGCGGGTCGCAAGAGACCCAGTACTTC. V gene TRBV11-2 combines with J gene TRBJ2-5, with a weak D call TRBD2 (5 bases). Germline-derived CDR1 and CDR2 are SGHAT and FQNNGV. This CDR3 comprises 14 residues. V shed 7 bases and J shed 2 bases, with 14 bases lying between them.

This clonotype was recorded at least ten times. The J gene is TRBJ2-5, the V gene TRBV2; TRBD1 aligns across 10 bases. J was trimmed by 5 bases and V by 5 bases; bases with no gene match: 5. CDR1 is SNHLY and CDR2 is FYNNEI in the germline V gene. The CDR3 is 14 amino acids. The CDR3 sequence is CASSSGQGFETQYF. In DNA, the CDR3 is TGTGCCAGCAGTTCGGGACAGGGGTTCGAGACCCAGTACTTC.

This chain joins TRBV29-1 and TRBJ1-2; possible D gene TRBD1, 5 bases. V shed 7 bases and J shed 8 bases, with 14 bases lying between them. The length of the CDR3 is 11 residues. Germline CDR1 and CDR2: SQVTM and ANQGSEA. The CDR3 sequence: CSGQVGGGYTF. As DNA, the CDR3 is TGCAGCGGGCAGGTGGGGGGAGGCTACACCTTC.

This clonotype was observed at least ten times. The chain couples TRBV29-1 to TRBJ2-7; D uncertain. This CDR3 contains 14 residues. The V gene lost 4 bases and the J gene lost 1 base, with 14 bases spanning the gap. The germline gives CDR1 SQVTM, CDR2 ANQGSEA. CDR3 bases: TGCAGCGTTGCCCGAAGGACGGTTTCCTACGAGCAGTACTTC. Protein sequence: CSVARRTVSYEQYF.

Points on this clonotype: A much larger clone is a single base away; this may be a read error. The chain is built from TRBV11-2 and TRBJ1-1; 8 nucleotides match TRBD1. Germline V gene data show CDR1 as SGHAT and CDR2 as FQNNGV. CDR3 length: 14 amino acids. The CDR3 loop reads CASSDRGAITEASF. DNA for the CDR3: TGTGCCAGCAGTGACAGGGGAGCCATCACTGAAGCTTCCTTT.

The chain employs TRBV19 and TRBJ1-4; TRBD1 matches 7 bases. The germline V gene encodes CDR1 LNHDA and CDR2 SQIVND (reference sequence). The V gene end was trimmed by 7 bases and the J gene end by 1 base; junction bases not matched to a gene: 6. The CDR3 length is 15 residues. CDR3 loop: CASTPGTVTNEKLFF. CDR3 in DNA: TGTGCCAGTACCCCCGGGACAGTAACTAATGAAAAACTGTTTTTT.

This clonotype was counted at least ten times. The J gene is TRBJ1-6, the V gene TRBV6-1, with D possibly being TRBD1 (5 bases). Germline loops: CDR1 MNHNS, CDR2 SASEGT. The V end lost 6 bases, the J end lost 8 bases, and 14 bases lay between the germline ends. The CDR3 covers 14 residues. This CDR3 is CASRLVLGDSPLHF. DNA of the CDR3: TGTGCCAGCAGGCTGGTATTAGGGGATTCACCCCTCCACTTT.

Remarks on this clonotype: This may stem from a read error, because a much larger clone lies one nucleotide away. Since the CDR3 does not end with the conserved phenylalanine or tryptophan, this likely comes from a read error. The rearrangement links TRBV7-9 to TRBJ1-2, with 11 bases matching TRBD1. The CDR3 contains 15 residues. Germline CDR1 reads SEHNR; CDR2 reads FQNEAQ (reference sequence). V was clipped by 8 bases and J by 0 bases; unmatched bases: 5. The CDR3 sequence: CASRTGGAANYGYTL. The CDR3 nucleotides read TGTGCCAGCCGGACAGGGGGCGCGGCTAACTATGGCTACACCCTC.

With respect to this clonotype: The germline gene is not matched at one end of the junction; a read error may be the cause. The chain links TRBV24-1 to TRBJ1-5; 9 bases align to TRBD1. The CDR3 has 16 residues. In germline, CDR1 is KGHDR, CDR2 SFDVKD. CDR3 nucleotides: TGTGCCAGCAGTTACAGCTACAGGGGGCGCGATCAGCCCCAGCATTTT. Translated: CASSYSYRGRDQPQHF.

This clonotype was counted at least ten times. The chain recombines TRBV2 with TRBJ1-4, with TRBD1 as a possible D gene (6 bases). Germline V lookup: CDR1 SNHLY, CDR2 FYNNEI. The length of the CDR3 is 15 residues. The V and J ends lost 4 bases and 8 bases respectively, with 17 bases between them. CDR3 nucleotide sequence: TGTGCCAGCAGTGTGGAGGGGGGTCGTGGAGAAAAACTGTTTTTT. Protein: CASSVEGGRGEKLFF. Together with reference TRBV2 and TRBJ1-4, the CDR3 gives the full variable domain: EPEVTQTPSHQVTQMGQEVILRCVPISNHLYFYWYRQILGQKVEFLVSFYNNEISEKSEIFDDQFSVERPDGSNFTLKIRSTKLEDSAMYFCASSVEGGRGEKLFFGSGTQLSVL.

Of note for this clonotype: An end of the junction differs from the germline gene, which may be a read error. V usage is TRBV11-2 and J usage is TRBJ2-7, with a tentative D call TRBD1 (6 bases). This CDR3 comprises 14 residues. Per the germline V gene, CDR1 is SGHAT and CDR2 is FQNNGV. The CDR3 sequence: CASSWTASSYEQYF. DNA for the CDR3: TGTGCCAGCAGCTGGACAGCAAGCTCCTATGAGCAGTACTTC.

This clonotype was counted between two and nine times. The junction and the germline gene differ at one end; a read error may be behind it. The V gene is TRBV24-1, the J gene TRBJ1-5, with 8 bases matching TRBD1. Germline V gives CDR1 KGHDR, CDR2 SFDVKD. CDR3 size: 16 residues. CDR3 sequence (DNA): TGTGCCAGCAGTCCCGGCGCAGGGGGCCGCAATCAGCCCCAGCATTTT. Translation gives CASSPGAGGRNQPQHF.

This clonotype has a count of ten or more. The chain joins TRBV10-3 to TRBJ1-4; tentative D call: TRBD1 (5 bases). The V end lost 10 bases, the J end lost 8 bases, and 17 bases lay between the germline ends. Per the germline V gene, CDR1 is ENHRY and CDR2 is SYGVKD. The CDR3 spans 13 residues. CDR3: CASSHPWDEKLFF. The DNA of the CDR3 is TGTGCCAGCAGCCACCCATGGGACGAAAAACTGTTTTTT.

This chain links TRBV7-9 with TRBJ2-7; D remains ambiguous. This CDR3 comprises 13 residues. Looked up from germline, CDR1 is SEHNR and CDR2 is FQNEAQ (reference sequence). The ends were cut back, 8 bases at V and 6 bases at J, with 17 bases in the middle. In DNA, the CDR3 is TGTGCCAGCGGCCAAGTGGTAGGGTTCGAGCAGTACTTC. Residues: CASGQVVGFEQYF.

This clonotype occurred many times. The chain employs TRBV7-9 and TRBJ1-3, with D possibly TRBD1 on 5 matching bases. Germline CDR1 and CDR2: SEHNR and FQNEAQ (reference sequence). V lost 5 bases, J lost 4 bases, and 12 bases lay in between. There are 14 residues in the CDR3. Here the CDR3 DNA reads TGTGCCAGCAGCCGACCGGGGCCGGGAAACACCATATATTTT. This translates into CASSRPGPGNTIYF. The full variable domain, its missing parts supplied by reference TRBV7-9 and TRBJ1-3, is DTGVSQNPRHKITKRGQNVTFRCDPISEHNRLYWYRQTLGQGPEFLTYFQNEAQLEKSRLLSDRFSAERPKGSFSTLEIQRTEQGDSAMYLCASSRPGPGNTIYFGEGSWLTVV.

This clonotype appeared a few times. This chain uses TRBV6-5 with TRBJ2-5; D gene uncertain. Germline CDR1 reads MNHEY; CDR2 reads SVGAGI. V was clipped by 2 bases and J by 4 bases, with 14 bases between them. This CDR3 is 15 amino acids long. CDR3 nucleotide sequence: TGTGCCAGCAGTTACGGAATGAGTCTCGTAGAGACCCAGTACTTC. As protein: CASSYGMSLVETQYF.